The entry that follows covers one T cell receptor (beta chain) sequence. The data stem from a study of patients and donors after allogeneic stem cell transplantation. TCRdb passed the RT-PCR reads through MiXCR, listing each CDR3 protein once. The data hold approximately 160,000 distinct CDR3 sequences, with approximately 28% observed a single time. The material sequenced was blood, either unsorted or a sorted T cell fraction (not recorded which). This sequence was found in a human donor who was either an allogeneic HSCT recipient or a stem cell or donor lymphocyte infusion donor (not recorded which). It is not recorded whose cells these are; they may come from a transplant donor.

In DNA form, the CDR3 reads TGTGCCAGCAGCCATGGCGGGAGGGCGGAGAATGAGCAGTTCTTC. This sequence encodes CASSHGGRAENEQFF. The chain joins TRBV3-1 to TRBJ2-1, with 9 bases identical to TRBD2. The CDR3 totals 15 residues. From germline, CDR1 is LGHDT and CDR2 YNNKEL (reference sequence). The ends lost 3 bases at V and 7 bases at J; junction bases unmatched: 7.